The rows below give T cell receptor beta chains drawn from one sample of a study of neoadjuvant nivolumab and ipilimumab in lung cancer. The data were produced by immunoSEQ multiplex PCR, yet TCRdb's version contains in-frame clones alone and is incomplete. Of 10,000 to 15,000 clones in the sample, roughly 95% were seen once. The source material was peripheral blood, sampled after neoadjuvant nivolumab, alone or with ipilimumab, at or shortly before surgery. These receptors were taken from an adult with non-small cell lung cancer. The conserved cysteine and the conserved F or W are not part of the CDR3 here. The order of the fields is J gene, V gene, clone size, CDR3 protein. Clone size is given for some rows only: seen once, a few or many times, or a class if the clone is expanded.

TRBJ1-1,TRBV29-1,once,SAPGTRNTEAF
TRBJ2-5,TRBV9,NA,ASSVGADFNQETQY
TRBJ2-5,TRBV7-2,NA,ASSVGQYQETQY
TRBJ2-1,TRBV28,NA,ASSLLTLRGRAFRNEQF
TRBJ1-4,TRBV7-9,NA,ASSRGGGGDEKLF
TRBJ1-1,TRBV7-2,NA,ASSLVAAPTEAF
TRBJ1-2,TRBV29-1,NA,SGVGGAGYGYT
TRBJ1-1,TRBV6-6,NA,ASTKAGEGGDEAF
TRBJ2-7,TRBV5-6,NA,ASSLTGPTYEQY
TRBJ2-5,TRBV29-1,NA,SVMAGLRETQY
TRBJ1-1,TRBV5-3,NA,ARSLACSCGTGDRNTEAF
TRBJ2-3,TRBV9,once,ASSQPSGSTDTQY
TRBJ1-1,TRBV6-5,NA,AGSSGGPNTEAF
TRBJ2-1,TRBV20-1,NA,SASGGRQF
TRBJ2-7,TRBV6-5,NA,AAGPGSYEQY
TRBJ2-1,TRBV7-9,NA,ASSSGLAGDEQF
TRBJ2-7,TRBV6-1,NA,ASRAGQDYEQY
TRBJ1-2,TRBV25-1,NA,ASSGLSTVGYT
TRBJ2-7,TRBV29-1,NA,SARQGYEQY
TRBJ2-7,TRBV28,NA,ASRNSYEQY
TRBJ2-2,TRBV6-4,NA,ASSERSSDGTGELF
TRBJ2-1,TRBV27,NA,ASLPTVGNEQF
TRBJ2-1,TRBV14,NA,ASSPRTAYNEQF
TRBJ1-4,TRBV30,NA,AWEEGEKLF
TRBJ2-3,TRBV10-1,NA,ASSLGQGSDTQY
TRBJ2-7,TRBV5-1,NA,ASSLGGRGINEQY
TRBJ2-7,TRBV19,NA,ASSPGTAYEQY
TRBJ2-3,TRBV19,once,ATTLSGRPDTQY
TRBJ2-7,TRBV11-3,NA,ASSLGSRDHEQY
TRBJ2-3,TRBV5-4,NA,ASSPLAGGATDTQY
TRBJ2-7,TRBV11-1,NA,ASSLSLASYEQY